Listed here are 9 T cell receptor beta chains from one sample, sequenced in a study of cytomegalovirus exposure and HLA in healthy donors. The method was immunoSEQ multiplex PCR; TCRdb's version includes in-frame clones alone and lacks a portion of them. The data hold over 80,000 clones, with 85% observed a single time. The sequenced sample was PBMCs. All receptors derive from a man younger than 30 in good health and CMV-seropositive.

With respect to this clone: Its ends do not fully match the called genes, so a read error is possible. The V and J genes are TRBV6-1 and TRBJ2-7; 10 nucleotides match TRBD2. This CDR3 comprises 13 residues. Germline V gene sequence: CDR1 MNHNS, CDR2 SASEGT. The CDR3 is CECRASGSSEQYF. The CDR3 coding sequence is TGCGAATGTCGGGCTAGCGGGAGCTCCGAGCAGTACTTC.

The J gene is TRBJ1-2, the V gene TRBV30, with 9 bases identical to TRBD1. This CDR3 comprises 16 residues. Germline-derived CDR1 and CDR2 are GTSNPN and SVGIG (reference sequence). With 4 bases clipped from V and 2 bases from J, the junction kept 11 bases outside the gene matches. CDR3 in amino acids: CAWTSGQGFANYGYTF. CDR3 sequence (DNA): TGTGCCTGGACCTCGGGACAGGGCTTTGCCAACTATGGCTACACCTTC.

This clone has only one observation. J is TRBJ2-1 and V is TRBV2, with 10 nucleotides matching TRBD2. V lost 7 bases and J lost 9; bases outside the gene matches: 9. The CDR3 is made up of 14 amino acids. Germline V CDR1 and CDR2: SNHLY, FYNNEI. The CDR3 DNA is TGTGCCAGCAACCTAGCGGGAGAGGGCGGTGAGCAGTTCTTC. This encodes CASNLAGEGGEQFF.

This clone was found a few times. V is TRBV5-1 and J is TRBJ2-3, with TRBD1 as a possible D gene (6 bases). The germline CDR1 and CDR2 sequences are SGHRS and YFSETQ. The CDR3 consists of 13 residues. V lost 6 bases and J lost 0, with 8 bases in between. The CDR3 DNA sequence: TGCGCCAGCAACGACAGGAGCACAGATACGCAGTATTTT. Residues: CASNDRSTDTQYF.

The chain joins TRBV29-1 to TRBJ2-5; D not certain. The CDR3 length is 13 residues. V was cut by 4 bases and J by 1 base, with 10 bases left in between. CDR1 is SQVTM and CDR2 is ANQGSEA in the germline V gene. CDR3 sequence: CSVVPGTQETQYF. The CDR3 nucleotides read TGCAGCGTTGTTCCAGGAACCCAAGAGACCCAGTACTTC.

Only one count was recorded for this clone. This rearrangement joins TRBV6-1 to TRBJ1-5; 8 positions match TRBD1. J was trimmed by 3 bases and V by 3 bases; bases with no gene match: 4. The CDR3 is 15 amino acids. Germline V gene data show CDR1 as MNHNS and CDR2 as SASEGT. The CDR3 reads CASSDGTGPNQPQHF. The CDR3 region has the DNA TGTGCCAGCAGTGACGGGACAGGTCCCAATCAGCCCCAGCATTTT.

The chain links TRBV28 to TRBJ1-5, with 9 bases lining up with TRBD1. Germline CDR1 reads MDHEN; CDR2 reads SYDVKM. V dropped 7 bases and J dropped 1; count of bases not matched to a gene: 8. CDR3 size: 16 residues. The CDR3 bases are TGTGCCAGCACATTAAACAGGGGGCTGAGCAATCAGCCCCAGCATTTT. Amino acid sequence: CASTLNRGLSNQPQHF.

This clone was counted once. The chain links TRBV27 to TRBJ1-1, with 7 bases that match TRBD1. Trimming at V came to 1 base and at J to 1 base, leaving 3 bases not matched to a gene. The germline CDR1 and CDR2 sequences are MNHEY and SMNVEV (reference sequence). The length of the CDR3 is 15 residues. In DNA, the CDR3 is TGTGCCAGCAGTTTATACGGGACAGCGAACACTGAAGCTTTCTTT. It encodes CASSLYGTANTEAFF.

The J gene is TRBJ1-3, the V gene TRBV5-1; 7 nucleotides match TRBD1. CDR1 and CDR2 from the germline V gene are SGHRS and YFSETQ. After removal of 4 bases from V and 0 bases from J, the junction contained 7 bases not matched to a gene. The CDR3 is made up of 16 amino acids. The CDR3 DNA sequence: TGCGCCAGCAGCGCGGGACAGCCGAGCTCTGGAAACACCATATATTTT. This encodes CASSAGQPSSGNTIYF. The entire variable domain, with the rest obtained from reference TRBV5-1 and TRBJ1-3, is as follows: KAGVTQTPRYLIKTRGQQVTLSCSPISGHRSVSWYQQTPGQGLQFLFEYFSETQRNKGNFPGRFSGRQFSNSRSEMNVSTLELGDSALYLCASSAGQPSSGNTIYFGEGSWLTVV.